Listed below are T cell receptor beta chains from one sample, sequenced in a study of T cells after yellow fever vaccination. TCRdb re-derived calls from the 5' RACE reads in MiXCR, one entry per CDR3 protein. The sample has some 500,000 distinct CDR3 sequences, about 13% seen once; the top ten hold more than 13%. The starting material was PBMCs, obtained on the day of the yellow fever booster vaccination. Source of these receptors: a man aged 30 to 39 who received the YFV17D yellow fever vaccine. CDR3s include the opening cysteine and the closing phenylalanine or tryptophan. The order of the fields is V gene, clone size, J gene, D gene, CDR3 length, CDR3 DNA, CDR3 protein. D genes are given only for firm matches. Rows give clone size only sometimes, using once, few, many, or a class for an expanded clone.

v_call: TRBV29-1; clone_size: few; j_call: TRBJ2-3; d_call: TRBD2; cdr3_length: 14; cdr3_nt: TGCAGCGTTCATCTAGCGGGACGGAGTGATACGCAGTATTTT; cdr3_aa: CSVHLAGRSDTQYF
v_call: TRBV4-3; clone_size: few; j_call: TRBJ2-7; d_call: TRBD1; cdr3_length: 14; cdr3_nt: TGCGCCAGCAGCCAACTACAGGGGGCCTACGAGCAGTACTTC; cdr3_aa: CASSQLQGAYEQYF
v_call: TRBV11-3; clone_size: -; j_call: TRBJ2-1; d_call: TRBD1; cdr3_length: 15; cdr3_nt: TGTGCCAGCAGCTTAGGGGGACAGGGACGCGATGAGCAGTTCTTC; cdr3_aa: CASSLGGQGRDEQFF
v_call: TRBV7-9; clone_size: -; j_call: TRBJ2-2; d_call: TRBD2; cdr3_length: 14; cdr3_nt: TGTGCCAGCACTAGCGGGAGATTCACCGGGGAGCTGTTTTTT; cdr3_aa: CASTSGRFTGELFF
v_call: TRBV7-8; clone_size: -; j_call: TRBJ2-1; d_call: TRBD2; cdr3_length: 19; cdr3_nt: TGTGCCAGCAGCATGTACCTCCCCCATAGCGGGAGCTCCTACAATGAGCAGTTCTTC; cdr3_aa: CASSMYLPHSGSSYNEQFF
v_call: TRBV12-3/TRBV12-4; clone_size: few; j_call: TRBJ1-2; d_call: -; cdr3_length: 12; cdr3_nt: TGTGCCAGCAGTCCTCCTGTGAATGGCTACACCTTC; cdr3_aa: CASSPPVNGYTF
v_call: TRBV29-1; clone_size: -; j_call: TRBJ2-3; d_call: TRBD2; cdr3_length: 15; cdr3_nt: TGCAGCGTTGACCGACTAGCGGGGATCACAGATACGCAGTATTTT; cdr3_aa: CSVDRLAGITDTQYF
v_call: TRBV28; clone_size: few; j_call: TRBJ2-1; d_call: -; cdr3_length: 12; cdr3_nt: TGTGCCAGCAGTTTAATGTACAATGAGCAGTTCTTC; cdr3_aa: CASSLMYNEQFF
v_call: TRBV12-3/TRBV12-4; clone_size: -; j_call: TRBJ2-1; d_call: TRBD2; cdr3_length: 13; cdr3_nt: TGTGCCAGCCATCTAGCGGGAGGCTATGAGCAGTTCTTC; cdr3_aa: CASHLAGGYEQFF
v_call: TRBV5-1; clone_size: -; j_call: TRBJ1-2; d_call: -; cdr3_length: 16; cdr3_nt: TGCGCCAGCAGCTTGGATAGGACAGTGGTTAACTATGGCTACACCTTC; cdr3_aa: CASSLDRTVVNYGYTF
v_call: TRBV7-9; clone_size: few; j_call: TRBJ2-3; d_call: TRBD2; cdr3_length: 15; cdr3_nt: TGTGCCAGCAGCTTAGAAGCGGGAGTTTCAGATACGCAGTATTTT; cdr3_aa: CASSLEAGVSDTQYF
v_call: TRBV5-1; clone_size: few; j_call: TRBJ1-2; d_call: TRBD1; cdr3_length: 15; cdr3_nt: TGCGCCAGCAGCCTGATTCAGGGGGGGAACTATGGCTACACCTTC; cdr3_aa: CASSLIQGGNYGYTF
v_call: TRBV7-2; clone_size: few; j_call: TRBJ2-3; d_call: TRBD2; cdr3_length: 19; cdr3_nt: TGTGCCAGCAGCTTAGGGCTTCCGCGCGGGAGGGCCACGCGGGATACGCAGTATTTT; cdr3_aa: CASSLGLPRGRATRDTQYF